A single sample is the source of the 23 T cell receptor beta chains below, sequenced in a study of PD-1 blockade in classical Hodgkin lymphoma. The sample's time point: cycle 4 day 1 (C4D1), after less than seven weeks of nivolumab. No patient escaped relapse after autologous stem cell transplantation, and brentuximab vedotin exposure varied. Profiling relied on immunoSEQ multiplex PCR, and the TCRdb table lists in-frame clones only, not all of them. The sample lists some 93,000 clones, approximately 83% seen once, with more than 15% in the top ten. Sequenced material: peripheral blood mononuclear cells (PBMCs), taken before the fourth cycle of nivolumab. These receptor sequences come from a human donor with classical Hodgkin lymphoma.

This chain uses TRBV11-1 with TRBJ2-2; 13 nucleotides agree with TRBD2. Germline V gene sequence: CDR1 SGHAT, CDR2 FQDESV (reference sequence). This CDR3 region has 18 residues. With 1 base clipped from V and 6 bases from J, the junction kept 8 bases outside the gene matches. CDR3 region: CASSLGTSGSPRAGELFF. CDR3 in DNA: TGTGCCAGCAGCTTAGGGACTAGCGGGAGCCCCAGGGCCGGGGAGCTGTTTTTT.

This clone was seen once. This rearrangement joins TRBV5-1 to TRBJ2-3, with D possibly matching TRBD1 (6 bases). Per germline, CDR1 SGHRS and CDR2 YFSETQ. The CDR3 is made up of 15 amino acids. Trimming cost V 5 bases and J 7 bases, with 20 bases left between them. The chain's CDR3 is CASRPVGALGNTQYF. Written as DNA, the CDR3 is TGCGCCAGCAGGCCAGTGGGGGCCCTCGGGAATACGCAGTATTTT.

The sample holds one count of this clone. This chain links TRBV11-2 with TRBJ1-5; the D is unclear. The V end lost 0 bases, the J end lost 0 bases, and 3 bases lay between the germline ends. The CDR3 runs to 14 residues. CDR1 is SGHAT and CDR2 is FQNNGV in the germline V gene. The CDR3 DNA follows: TGTGCCAGCAGCTTAGACGCTAGCAATCAGCCCCAGCATTTT. Translated: CASSLDASNQPQHF.

This clone was recorded only once. The genes are TRBV15 and TRBJ2-7; TRBD1 is a possible D gene (6 bases). The germline gives CDR1 LNHNV, CDR2 YYDKDF (reference sequence). Trimming removed 1 base from V and 3 bases from J, with 16 bases in between. This CDR3 has 16 residues. The CDR3 sequence: CATSRGGLGGLYEQYF. For the CDR3, the DNA is TGTGCCACCAGCAGAGGCGGACTTGGGGGCCTCTACGAGCAGTACTTC.

J is TRBJ2-5 and V is TRBV18; 8 bases line up with TRBD2. The ends lost 1 base at V and 4 bases at J; junction bases unmatched: 11. This CDR3 contains 17 residues. The germline V gene encodes CDR1 KGHSH and CDR2 LQKENI. The CDR3 DNA is TGTGCCAGCTCACCACTGGGACAACCGGGGGGGAGAGAGACCCAGTACTTC. Protein: CASSPLGQPGGRETQYF.

This clone showed up just once. The V call is TRBV5-1, the J call TRBJ2-7; 9 bases fit TRBD2. CDR1 SGHRS and CDR2 YFSETQ come from the germline V gene. This CDR3 contains 16 residues. V lost 2 bases to trimming and J lost 4 bases; unmatched junction nucleotides: 10. CDR3 nucleotides: TGCGCCAGCAGCTTCGGTTTCGCGGGAGGGCCTTACGAGCAGTACTTC. Translation gives CASSFGFAGGPYEQYF.

This chain uses TRBV19 with TRBJ2-5, with TRBD1 matching over 8 bases. The CDR3 length is 13 residues. The V segment lost 3 bases and the J segment 3 bases; nucleotides outside the gene matches: 0. The V gene's germline CDR1 is LNHDA and CDR2 SQIVND (reference sequence). For the CDR3, the DNA is TGTGCCAGTAGTATGGACAGGGAAGAGACCCAGTACTTC. Amino acids: CASSMDREETQYF.

The rearrangement uses TRBV19 and TRBJ2-5; TRBD2 is a possible D gene (5 bases). V shed 5 bases and J shed 5 bases, with 12 bases lying between them. The CDR3 is 13 amino acids. The germline V gene encodes CDR1 LNHDA and CDR2 SQIVND (reference sequence). This CDR3 is CASSLQRMETQYF. The CDR3 DNA sequence: TGTGCCAGTAGTCTCCAGCGGATGGAGACCCAGTACTTC.

V gene TRBV7-2 combines with J gene TRBJ2-5; D gene uncertain. The germline V gene encodes CDR1 SGHTA and CDR2 FQGNSA. The germline V and J ends were trimmed by 2 bases and 5 bases, with 6 bases remaining between them. This CDR3 spans 12 amino acids. The CDR3 DNA is TGTGCCAGCAGCTTATCCCTTGAGACCCAGTACTTC. This gives the protein CASSLSLETQYF.

V is TRBV5-1 and J is TRBJ2-1, with 9 bases fitting TRBD1. Germline-derived CDR1 and CDR2 are SGHRS and YFSETQ. The CDR3 totals 14 residues. J gave up 7 bases and V 4 bases, and 6 bases lay outside the gene matches. CDR3 sequence (DNA): TGCGCCAGCAGCCTGGGACAGGGAAGAAATGAGCAGTTCTTC. Encoded protein: CASSLGQGRNEQFF.

This clone turned up a few times. This sequence joins TRBV5-1 and TRBJ2-2, with TRBD2 matching over 9 bases. The ends lost 3 bases at V and 5 bases at J; junction bases unmatched: 8. Germline loops: CDR1 SGHRS, CDR2 YFSETQ. This CDR3 is 16 amino acids long. CDR3 in amino acids: CASSSGGTSGTGELFF. CDR3 bases: TGCGCCAGCAGCTCCGGGGGAACTAGCGGGACCGGGGAGCTGTTTTTT.

The chain links TRBV28 to TRBJ1-2; 7 bases fit TRBD1. This CDR3 is 14 amino acids long. The V gene's germline CDR1 is MDHEN and CDR2 SYDVKM. V lost 8 bases and J lost 4; bases outside the gene matches: 10. The CDR3 protein is CASEGAGYSYGYTF. CDR3 DNA sequence: TGTGCCAGCGAGGGGGCAGGTTATAGCTATGGCTACACCTTC.

Written as DNA, the CDR3 is TGTGCCAGCAGCGCATTTTCCGTCTCTGGAAACACCATATATTTT. It is translated as CASSAFSVSGNTIYF. The chain couples TRBV7-8 to TRBJ1-3, with D hard to call. CDR1 is SGHVS and CDR2 is FQNEAQ in the germline V gene. V lost 5 bases to trimming and J lost 0 bases, with 11 bases between them. CDR3 length: 15 residues. Full variable domain (outside the CDR3, taken from reference TRBV7-8 and TRBJ1-3): GAGVSQSPRYKVAKRGQDVALRCDPISGHVSLFWYQQALGQGPEFLTYFQNEAQLDKSGLPSDRFFAERPEGSVSTLKIQRTQQEDSAVYLCASSAFSVSGNTIYFGEGSWLTVV.

This chain connects TRBV7-6 to TRBJ2-2, with D unclear. The germline V and J ends were trimmed by 5 bases and 7 bases, with 8 bases remaining between them. Germline assignment: CDR1 SGHVS and CDR2 FNYEAQ. The CDR3 spans 12 residues. This CDR3 is CASSLQIGELFF. DNA of the CDR3: TGTGCCAGCAGCCTCCAGATCGGGGAGCTGTTTTTT.

The CDR3 DNA reads TGTGCCAGCAGCAAATTCCTAACTACCGGGGAGCTGTTTTTT. It translates to CASSKFLTTGELFF. The chain is built from TRBV6-5 and TRBJ2-2; D gene unclear. The CDR3 runs 14 residues. CDR1 is MNHEY and CDR2 is SVGAGI in the germline V gene. Trimming shortened V by 6 bases and J by 5 bases, and 13 bases separated the two germline ends.

This sequence joins TRBV19 and TRBJ2-2; D unclear. Trimming shortened V by 1 base and J by 6 bases, and 9 bases separated the two germline ends. The CDR3 runs 14 residues. The germline V gene encodes CDR1 LNHDA and CDR2 SQIVND (reference sequence). The CDR3 nucleotides are TGTGCCAGTAGTATAGGGGGTGATCCCGGGGAGCTGTTTTTT. Its protein product is CASSIGGDPGELFF.

The rearrangement links TRBV2 to TRBJ2-2; 7 bases map to TRBD1. CDR3 length: 17 residues. Trimming at V came to 7 bases and at J to 2 bases, leaving 13 bases not matched to a gene. Germline-derived CDR1 and CDR2 are SNHLY and FYNNEI. The CDR3: CASTPRVGGANTGELFF. The CDR3 DNA sequence: TGTGCCAGCACTCCAAGGGTAGGGGGCGCTAACACCGGGGAGCTGTTTTTT.

V usage is TRBV10-3 and J usage is TRBJ2-1, with D possibly being TRBD1 (5 bases). Germline loops: CDR1 ENHRY, CDR2 SYGVKD. V lost 2 bases and J lost 6, with 8 bases in between. The CDR3 extends over 13 amino acids. CDR3 nucleotides: TGTGCCATCAGTGAGGGGCAGGGCAATGAGCAGTTCTTC. Protein sequence: CAISEGQGNEQFF.

This chain connects TRBV18 to TRBJ2-2, with a weak D call TRBD1 (5 bases). The CDR3 contains 15 residues. Trimming pared 1 base from V and 5 bases from J, leaving 11 bases between. Germline CDR1 KGHSH, CDR2 LQKENI. CDR3 in DNA: TGTGCCAGCTCACCACAACGACAGTCGACCGGGGAGCTGTTTTTT. This translates into CASSPQRQSTGELFF.

The V and J genes are TRBV28 and TRBJ2-7; the D gene is possibly TRBD2 (5 bases). Germline V lookup: CDR1 MDHEN, CDR2 SYDVKM. The CDR3 spans 11 residues. V shed 8 bases and J shed 4 bases, with 9 bases lying between them. CDR3 residues: CASGTRYEQYF. The CDR3, as DNA: TGTGCCAGCGGTACTAGGTACGAGCAGTACTTC. Looking up the rest from reference TRBV28 and TRBJ2-7 gives the full variable domain: DVKVTQSSRYLVKRTGEKVFLECVQDMDHENMFWYRQDPGLGLRLIYFSYDVKMKEKGDIPEGYSVSREKKERFSLILESASTNQTSMYLCASGTRYEQYFGPGTRLTVT.

V and J are TRBV19 and TRBJ1-1; the match to TRBD1 covers 8 bases. Trimming cost V 7 bases and J 2 bases; bases outside gene matches: 9. CDR1 and CDR2 from the germline V gene are LNHDA and SQIVND (reference sequence). The CDR3 extends over 15 amino acids. This chain's CDR3 is CASTTPGQANTEAFF. DNA for the CDR3: TGTGCCAGTACCACTCCGGGACAGGCCAACACTGAAGCTTTCTTT.

The V and J genes are TRBV25-1 and TRBJ2-5, with unresolved D. V was cut by 1 base and J by 0 bases, with 6 bases left in between. The CDR3 consists of 14 residues. CDR1 and CDR2 (germline): MGHDK, SYGVNS. CDR3 amino acids: CASSEFPNQETQYF. CDR3 sequence (DNA): TGTGCCAGCAGTGAATTCCCCAACCAAGAGACCCAGTACTTC. Combining the CDR3 with reference TRBV25-1 and TRBJ2-5 gives the whole variable domain EADIYQTPRYLVIGTGKKITLECSQTMGHDKMYWYQQDPGMELHLIHYSYGVNSTEKGDLSSESTVSRIRTEHFPLTLESARPSHTSQYLCASSEFPNQETQYFGPGTRLLVL.

The rearrangement uses TRBV4-1 and TRBJ2-2; D tentatively reads TRBD1 or TRBD2 (5 bases each). Germline V gene lookup returns CDR1 MGHRA and CDR2 YSYEKL. The CDR3 covers 15 residues. Trimming cost V 2 bases and J 6 bases, with 13 bases left between them. CDR3 in amino acids: CASSQNEGISGELFF. CDR3 sequence (DNA): TGCGCCAGCAGCCAAAACGAGGGGATTTCCGGGGAGCTGTTTTTT.